These 6 T cell receptor beta chains were all obtained from the same sample, sequenced in a study of cytomegalovirus exposure and HLA in healthy donors. The PCR used 60 Vbeta and 13 Jbeta primers. The protocol was immunoSEQ multiplex PCR, while the TCRdb copy is restricted to in-frame clones and leaves out a portion. The table includes about 220,000 clones, less than 85% detected once. Specimen: PBMCs. The receptors were gathered from a man aged 18 to 30 in good health and CMV-seronegative.

The rearrangement links TRBV2 to TRBJ1-1; D call uncertain. CDR1 is SNHLY and CDR2 is FYNNEI in the germline V gene. CDR3 length equals 13 residues. Trimming left V 5 bases short and J 0 bases short, with 7 bases between. This CDR3 is CASSQSVNTEAFF. Here the CDR3 DNA reads TGTGCCAGCAGTCAGAGCGTGAACACTGAAGCTTTCTTT.

This sequence joins TRBV10-3 and TRBJ2-7; D remains ambiguous. The CDR3 is 14 residues long. CDR1 and CDR2 from the germline V gene are ENHRY and SYGVKD. V shed 3 bases and J shed 0 bases, with 9 bases lying between them. The CDR3 DNA reads as TGTGCCATCAGTGATTCTCTCTTCTCCTACGAGCAGTACTTC. This translates into CAISDSLFSYEQYF.

The rearrangement joins TRBV4-1 to TRBJ1-4; TRBD1 agrees at 8 bases. This CDR3 region has 15 residues. Germline assignment: CDR1 MGHRA and CDR2 YSYEKL. J gave up 4 bases and V 6 bases, and 7 bases lay outside the gene matches. CDR3 bases: TGCGCCAGCAGAAAACAGGGGGAGGTTAATGAAAAACTGTTTTTT. It yields the protein CASRKQGEVNEKLFF.

The chain employs TRBV4-1 and TRBJ2-7, with 10 bases identical to TRBD2. The CDR3 extends over 16 amino acids. V shed 0 bases and J 3 bases; nucleotides not matched to a gene: 5. Germline CDR1 and CDR2: MGHRA and YSYEKL. The CDR3 bases are TGCGCCAGCAGCCAAGATTGGACTAGCGGCTTCTACGAGCAGTACTTC. It translates to CASSQDWTSGFYEQYF.

The chain has TRBV30 and TRBJ1-2; no firm D call. This CDR3 spans 13 amino acids. CDR1 is GTSNPN and CDR2 is SVGIG in the germline V gene (reference sequence). The V end was cut by 0 bases, the J end by 3 bases, with 8 bases between. The DNA of the CDR3 is TGTGCCTGGAGTGTCCCGGGATACTATGGCTACACCTTC. Protein product: CAWSVPGYYGYTF.

The chain couples TRBV28 to TRBJ1-2, with 7 positions matching TRBD1. Germline-derived CDR1 and CDR2 are MDHEN and SYDVKM. The CDR3 loop spans 13 amino acids. V lost 6 bases to trimming and J lost 4 bases; unmatched junction nucleotides: 5. In DNA form, the CDR3 reads TGTGCCAGCAGGGGGACAGTTTCCTATGGCTACACCTTC. It yields the protein CASRGTVSYGYTF.